A single sample is the source of the 10 T cell receptor beta chains below, sequenced in a study of blood T cell repertoires in COVID-19. The table came from immunoSEQ multiplex PCR; TCRdb's copy has only in-frame clones and leaves some out. The table lists under 95,000 clones, over 65% of them singletons. The sequenced material came from peripheral blood. These receptors were taken from a human donor in a cohort sampled during active COVID-19.

This clone is a singleton in its sample. CDR3 coding DNA: TGTGCCTGGAGTGTACGACACTCCTACGAGCAGTACTTC. Translating gives CAWSVRHSYEQYF. This chain links TRBV30 with TRBJ2-7; D unclear. Between the trimmed V and J ends, which lost 0 bases and 0 bases, there was a span of 6 bases. The CDR3 runs to 13 residues. Germline assignment: CDR1 GTSNPN and CDR2 SVGIG (reference sequence).

The rearrangement joins TRBV12-2 to TRBJ2-7; TRBD1 was called by the table and not checked on the DNA. TRBV12-2 is annotated as a pseudogene. This CDR3 has 12 residues. This CDR3 reads CASRLPGTNQYF. The CDR3 nucleotides read TGTGCAAGTCGCTTGCCTGGGACAAATCAGTACTTC.

This clone is a singleton in its sample. The chain links TRBV5-5 to TRBJ2-7; perhaps TRBD1 as D (6 bases). Germline CDR1 SGHKS, CDR2 YYEKEE (reference sequence). This CDR3 comprises 14 residues. Trimming shortened V by 4 bases and J by 2 bases, and 13 bases separated the two germline ends. This CDR3 reads CASSPWTETYEQYF. The CDR3 DNA reads as TGTGCCAGCAGCCCGTGGACAGAGACCTACGAGCAGTACTTC.

The rearrangement links TRBV5-1 to TRBJ2-1; 7 bases match TRBD1. V dropped 0 bases and J dropped 4; count of bases not matched to a gene: 4. This CDR3 contains 15 residues. Germline V gene data show CDR1 as SGHRS and CDR2 as YFSETQ. CDR3 DNA sequence: TGCGCCAGCAGCTTGGAGGGACAGATATACAATGAGCAGTTCTTC. Its translation: CASSLEGQIYNEQFF.

This chain connects TRBV11-1 to TRBJ2-1, with D tentatively TRBD2 (6 bases). Germline V gene sequence: CDR1 SGHAT, CDR2 FQDESV (reference sequence). The CDR3 spans 14 residues. V dropped 0 bases and J dropped 8 bases, with 11 bases sitting between them. DNA for the CDR3: TGTGCCAGCAGCTTAGCGCTGGCTAGCGATGAGCAGTTCTTC. As protein: CASSLALASDEQFF.

The chain carries TRBV30 and TRBJ2-1, with a weak D call TRBD2 (5 bases). V was trimmed by 3 bases and J by 10 bases, leaving 19 bases between them. Looked up from germline, CDR1 is GTSNPN and CDR2 is SVGIG (reference sequence). The CDR3 contains 14 residues. CDR3 loop: CAWSPQSLAYEQFF. The CDR3, as DNA: TGTGCCTGGAGCCCACAATCCCTAGCTTACGAGCAGTTCTTC.

The genes are TRBV5-1 and TRBJ2-7; 7 nucleotides agree with TRBD1. The CDR3 runs to 13 residues. Germline-derived CDR1 and CDR2 are SGHRS and YFSETQ. The V gene end was trimmed by 4 bases and the J gene end by 2 bases; junction bases not matched to a gene: 3. CDR3 coding DNA: TGCGCCAGCAGCGTTGGGACAGCCTACGAGCAGTACTTC. This gives the protein CASSVGTAYEQYF. The full variable domain, in which reference TRBV5-1 and TRBJ2-7 provide the parts outside the CDR3, is KAGVTQTPRYLIKTRGQQVTLSCSPISGHRSVSWYQQTPGQGLQFLFEYFSETQRNKGNFPGRFSGRQFSNSRSEMNVSTLELGDSALYLCASSVGTAYEQYFGPGTRLTVT.

The gene calls are TRBV27 and TRBJ2-3; D possibly corresponds to TRBD2 (7 bases). This CDR3 is 16 amino acids long. V lost 4 bases, J lost 2 bases, and 16 bases lay in between. CDR1 is MNHEY and CDR2 is SMNVEV in the germline V gene (reference sequence). The CDR3 loop is CASSSARGAHTDTQYF. CDR3 sequence (DNA): TGTGCCAGCAGTTCGGCCCGGGGGGCACACACAGATACGCAGTATTTT.

The chain combines TRBV27 with TRBJ2-5, with TRBD1 matching over 10 bases. Losses at the gene ends were 5 bases for V and 0 bases for J; bases not matched to a gene: 12. CDR1 and CDR2 (germline): MNHEY, SMNVEV (reference sequence). The CDR3 is made up of 18 amino acids. CDR3 sequence reads: CASSPGQGPLGYQETQYF. In DNA, the CDR3 is TGTGCCAGCAGTCCGGGACAGGGGCCTTTGGGATACCAAGAGACCCAGTACTTC.

V and J are TRBV5-6 and TRBJ1-1; TRBD1 matches at 8 bases. The CDR3 covers 19 residues. Germline V gene lookup returns CDR1 SGHDT and CDR2 YYEEEE. Trimming removed 4 bases from V and 1 base from J; junction bases left unmatched: 18. This chain's CDR3 is CASSRGWDRQNHRNTEAFF. The CDR3 DNA follows: TGTGCCAGCAGCCGAGGTTGGGACAGGCAGAATCACAGGAACACTGAAGCTTTCTTT.